A single sample is the source of the 23 T cell receptor beta chains below, sequenced in a study of blood T cells in healthy people across ages. A second PCR of about 7 to 11 cycles used a sample-barcoded 5' primer and a J-beta primer mix. TCRdb analysed the 5' RACE reads with MiXCR anew, one entry per CDR3 protein. The sample holds about 620,000 distinct CDR3 sequences; about 50% are singletons and the top ten take roughly 14%. Sequences were obtained from blood. These receptors were collected from a woman of 80 years or more in good health.

Remarks on this clonotype: One end of the junction is discordant with germline, which a read error may explain. J is TRBJ1-1 and V is TRBV24-1; D gene unclear. In germline, CDR1 is KGHDR, CDR2 SFDVKD. The CDR3 length is 17 residues. CDR3 in DNA: TGTGCCACCAGTGATTGGTCGACCAATTACTTGAACACGGAAGCTTTCTTT. This codes for CATSDWSTNYLNTEAFF.

This clonotype was found many times. The chain employs TRBV7-3 and TRBJ2-1; D not resolved. The CDR3 consists of 13 residues. Germline V gives CDR1 SGHTA, CDR2 FQGTGA. Trimming took 4 bases from V and 4 from J, leaving 8 bases between them. The CDR3 loop reads CASSSYLYNEQFF. The CDR3 nucleotides are TGTGCCAGCAGCTCATACTTGTACAATGAGCAGTTCTTC.

The chain has TRBV6-6 and TRBJ1-1; TRBD1 matches at 7 bases. V shed 5 bases, J shed 0 bases, and the junction held 6 bases outside the gene matches. The length of the CDR3 is 15 residues. Looked up from germline, CDR1 is MNHNY and CDR2 is SVGAGI (reference sequence). CDR3 DNA sequence: TGTGCCAGCAGTACGGGGGACAGCTTGAACACTGAAGCTTTCTTT. This gives the protein CASSTGDSLNTEAFF.

J is TRBJ2-7 and V is TRBV5-6; TRBD2 matches at 9 bases. Per germline, CDR1 SGHDT and CDR2 YYEEEE. The ends lost 1 base at V and 7 bases at J; junction bases unmatched: 18. This CDR3 has 18 amino acids. CDR3 DNA sequence: TGTGCCAGCAGCTTGCCACCGGGACTAGCAACATCTTACAATGAGCAGTACTTC. It encodes CASSLPPGLATSYNEQYF.

This clonotype was observed at least ten times. The J gene is TRBJ2-3, the V gene TRBV29-1, with 11 bases fitting TRBD2. The CDR3 totals 17 residues. After removal of 0 bases from V and 6 bases from J, the junction contained 11 bases not matched to a gene. Germline CDR1 SQVTM, CDR2 ANQGSEA. In nucleotides, the CDR3 is TGCAGCGTTGAAGATCTGGCGATAGCGGGGGGGCCCGATACGCAGTATTTT. Protein: CSVEDLAIAGGPDTQYF.

The chain joins TRBV5-1 to TRBJ2-5, with 10 positions matching TRBD2. Germline V CDR1 and CDR2: SGHRS, YFSETQ. The CDR3 is made up of 15 amino acids. The V segment lost 3 bases and the J segment 5 bases; nucleotides outside the gene matches: 7. CDR3 loop: CASSYSGGTLETQYF. The DNA of the CDR3 is TGCGCCAGCAGCTATAGCGGGGGGACCCTGGAGACCCAGTACTTC.

Regarding this clonotype: At one boundary the junction diverges from the germline segment, which might be a read error. The V and J genes are TRBV12-3 or TRBV12-4 and TRBJ2-4, with D perhaps assigned TRBD1 or TRBD2 (5 bases each). The end of the DNA aligns better with TRBJ2-5, so the J call may be wrong. The CDR3 covers 13 residues. The CDR3 region is CTSSFPGTETQYF. The CDR3, as DNA: TGTACCAGCAGTTTCCCAGGGACAGAGACCCAGTACTTC.

The rearrangement uses TRBV12-3 or TRBV12-4 and TRBJ2-3; TRBD1 might be the D (6 bases). V was pared by 8 bases and J by 8 bases, with 17 bases between. CDR3 length: 13 residues. CDR3 in DNA: TGTGCCAGCTCAAAGACAGGAGGAAGTACGCAGTATTTT. Translated: CASSKTGGSTQYF.

This clonotype was seen a few times. V usage is TRBV7-9 and J usage is TRBJ2-3; 12 bases map to TRBD2. Trimming removed 2 bases from V and 4 bases from J; junction bases left unmatched: 4. CDR1 and CDR2 from the germline V gene are SEHNR and FQNEAQ (reference sequence). The CDR3 is made up of 16 amino acids. In DNA, the CDR3 is TGTGCCAGCAGCTTACGACTAGCGGGAGTGGCAGATACGCAGTATTTT. It codes for CASSLRLAGVADTQYF.

Ten or more counts support this clonotype. The genes are TRBV10-3 and TRBJ1-6; D uncertain. The V and J ends lost 2 bases and 9 bases respectively, with 17 bases between them. This CDR3 is built from 16 residues. CDR1 ENHRY and CDR2 SYGVKD come from the germline V gene. CDR3 DNA sequence: TGTGCCATCAGTGAGAGGACCCCTGGTAGGTCTTCACCCCTCCACTTT. Residues: CAISERTPGRSSPLHF.

This clonotype was detected once. The chain employs TRBV20-1 and TRBJ2-3, with D maybe TRBD2 (5 bases). The CDR3 length is 12 residues. Germline CDR1 is DFQATT and CDR2 is SNEGSKA (reference sequence). Trimming removed 6 bases at V and 4 bases at J, with 11 bases between. CDR3 region: CSAADGADTQYF. The CDR3 DNA reads as TGCAGTGCCGCAGACGGGGCAGATACGCAGTATTTT.

With regard to this clonotype: This clone may be a read error of a much larger clone one base away. Written as DNA, the CDR3 is TGTGCCAGCAGCCAAGGGAAAAGCATGTGGTACTTC. Translated: CASSQGKSMWYF. The V and J genes are TRBV3-1 and TRBJ2-4; D gene uncertain. The length of the CDR3 is 12 residues. Germline loops: CDR1 LGHDT, CDR2 YNNKEL (reference sequence). V lost 1 base, J lost 15 bases, and 13 bases lay in between.

The chain combines TRBV10-3 with TRBJ1-2; D unresolved. Germline V gene lookup returns CDR1 ENHRY and CDR2 SYGVKD. Trimming shortened V by 3 bases and J by 3 bases, and 23 bases separated the two germline ends. This CDR3 is 18 amino acids long. This CDR3 is CAISDPQRRRVADYGYTF. CDR3 nucleotide sequence: TGTGCCATCAGTGACCCCCAGCGGCGCCGGGTCGCGGACTATGGCTACACCTTC.

With respect to this clonotype: Given a much more abundant clone one base away, this may be a read error. V usage is TRBV29-1 and J usage is TRBJ2-7; the match to TRBD1 covers 7 bases. The germline V gene has CDR1 SQVTM and CDR2 ANQGSEA. This CDR3 is 13 amino acids long. Trimming cost V 7 bases and J 6 bases; bases outside gene matches: 12. CDR3 protein: CSAGDSRFCEQYF. CDR3 DNA sequence: TGCAGCGCCGGGGACAGTAGATTTTGCGAGCAGTACTTC.

This clonotype has just a few counts. The rearrangement joins TRBV12-3 or TRBV12-4 to TRBJ1-2; TRBD1 agrees at 7 bases. This CDR3 comprises 15 residues. Germline trimming cut 3 bases from V and 5 bases from J; bases unmatched to any gene: 9. CDR3 sequence (DNA): TGTGCCAGCAGTTTCCGCACCACAGGGGTTTATGGCTACACCTTC. The encoded protein is CASSFRTTGVYGYTF.

The chain employs TRBV15 and TRBJ1-5; D is perhaps TRBD1 (5 bases). The CDR3 sequence is 16 residues long. Germline CDR1 and CDR2: LNHNV and YYDKDF (reference sequence). Between the trimmed V and J ends, which lost 5 bases and 3 bases, there was a span of 17 bases. Written as DNA, the CDR3 is TGTGCCACCAGCCAAATCGGAATCAGGGACAATCAGCCCCAGCATTTT. It specifies CATSQIGIRDNQPQHF.

This clonotype appeared many times. The J gene is TRBJ2-7, the V gene TRBV20-1; 7 positions agree with TRBD1. Unmatched junction bases numbered 6, after V lost 1 base and J lost 3 bases. The CDR3 contains 14 residues. CDR1 and CDR2 (germline): DFQATT, SNEGSKA (reference sequence). Written as DNA, the CDR3 is TGCAGTGCTAGAGGGCAGGGGGATATCTACGAGCAGTACTTC. It codes for CSARGQGDIYEQYF.

This clonotype has ten or more counts. The genes are TRBV7-2 and TRBJ2-3; 14 nucleotides match TRBD2. CDR3 length equals 17 residues. After removal of 3 bases from V and 6 bases from J, the junction contained 8 bases not matched to a gene. Germline V gives CDR1 SGHTA, CDR2 FQGNSA. The CDR3, as DNA: TGTGCCAGCAGCTTCCATTGGACTAGCGGGGGGAGGGATACGCAGTATTTT. Encoded protein: CASSFHWTSGGRDTQYF.

Only one count was recorded for this clonotype. The chain is built from TRBV2 and TRBJ1-2; D remains ambiguous. This CDR3 is 13 amino acids long. Germline V gives CDR1 SNHLY, CDR2 FYNNEI. The V end was cut by 6 bases, the J end by 5 bases, with 13 bases between. CDR3: CASSGGQRYGYTF. In nucleotides, the CDR3 is TGTGCCAGCAGCGGAGGGCAGAGATATGGCTACACCTTC.

On this clonotype itself: This may be a read error, as it is one base from a much larger clone. J is TRBJ2-7 and V is TRBV18; no clear D. The closer fit of TRBJ2-4 to the DNA end suggests the J call may be wrong. CDR1 KGHSH and CDR2 LQKENI come from the germline V gene. The CDR3 is 13 amino acids. The CDR3 DNA follows: TGTGCCATCTCCGAAGGTCTCACAAACATTCAGTACTTC. It yields the protein CAISEGLTNIQYF.

The gene calls are TRBV28 and TRBJ2-5; tentative D call: TRBD2 (7 bases). Germline CDR1 reads MDHEN; CDR2 reads SYDVKM. Trimming took off 8 bases at V and 4 bases at J, with 17 bases between the two ends. The CDR3 is 14 amino acids. This chain's CDR3 is CASQMGGRPETQYF. The CDR3, as DNA: TGTGCCAGCCAGATGGGGGGGCGGCCAGAGACCCAGTACTTC.

This clonotype was detected many times. V and J are TRBV4-1 and TRBJ2-1; D may be TRBD1 (7 bases). Per germline, CDR1 MGHRA and CDR2 YSYEKL. V gave up 5 bases and J gave up 8 bases, with 19 bases separating them. The CDR3 extends over 15 amino acids. CDR3 protein: CASSVAAGGIYEQFF. The CDR3 DNA follows: TGCGCCAGCAGCGTAGCGGCAGGGGGGATCTATGAGCAGTTCTTC.

The chain recombines TRBV7-8 with TRBJ2-2; D is possibly TRBD1 (5 bases). From germline, CDR1 is SGHVS and CDR2 FQNEAQ. Trimming pared 2 bases from V and 3 bases from J, leaving 19 bases between. This CDR3 has 18 residues. CDR3 sequence (DNA): TGTGCCAGCAGCTTAACTGTCACAGGCAGTCGGGACACCGGGGAGCTGTTTTTT. It is translated as CASSLTVTGSRDTGELFF.